Listed below are T cell receptor beta chains from one sample, sequenced in a study of CD4 T cells in relation to SARS-CoV-2 and coronaviruses. Antigen specificity for these receptors is unknown. Repertoires were generated with immunoSEQ multiplex PCR, while TCRdb's copy carries only in-frame clones and drops some. The sample comprises about 22,000 clones, about three quarters of which are singletons, and approximately 16% rests with the top ten. Sequenced: CD4+ T cells from PBMCs, cultured in vitro. These TCRs come from a human donor in good health. Each CDR3 is given with its conserved first and last residue. The D gene is left open where the match is weak. Clone size, where shown, is once, few, many, or a class for clones that have expanded.

v_call	j_call	d_call	clone_size	cdr3_aa	cdr3_nt
TRBV10-3	TRBJ2-4	NA	once	CAISDNGAANIQYF	TGTGCCATCAGTGATAATGGGGCAGCAAACATTCAGTACTTC
TRBV24-1	TRBJ2-3	NA	NA	CATSVGGDRTDTQYF	TGTGCCACCAGTGTGGGGGGAGACAGAACAGATACGCAGTATTTT
TRBV19	TRBJ2-6	NA	once	CASRQGSSGANVLTF	TGTGCCAGTAGACAAGGGAGCTCTGGGGCCAACGTCCTGACTTTC
TRBV5-4	TRBJ2-7	NA	few	CASSLYMKSYEQYF	TGTGCCAGCAGCTTGTACATGAAGAGCTACGAGCAGTACTTC
TRBV27	TRBJ2-3	NA	NA	CASSNGGADTQYF	TGTGCCAGCAGTAACGGTGGGGCAGATACGCAGTATTTT
TRBV5-4	TRBJ2-7	TRBD2	NA	CASSQRTSSERLYF	TGTGCCAGCAGCCAACGGACTAGTTCCGAAAGGCTGTACTTC
TRBV18	TRBJ1-5	NA	NA	CASSTTDSNQPQHF	TGTGCCAGCTCGACCACAGATAGCAATCAGCCCCAGCATTTT
TRBV12-3/TRBV12-4	TRBJ1-2	NA	NA	CASSFREGYGYTF	TGTGCCAGCAGTTTCAGGGAAGGCTATGGCTACACCTTC
TRBV2	TRBJ1-4	NA	NA	CAKTGQEDEKLFF	TGTGCCAAAACGGGGCAGGAAGATGAAAAACTGTTTTTT
TRBV18	TRBJ1-2	NA	NA	CASSPSAGENYGYTF	TGTGCCAGCTCACCCTCGGCAGGGGAGAACTATGGCTACACCTTC
TRBV5-1	TRBJ1-1	NA	NA	CASSLLRGTEAFF	TGCGCCAGCAGCCTCCTCAGGGGCACTGAAGCTTTCTTT
TRBV10-2	TRBJ1-2	NA	NA	CASSGQSYGYTF	TGCGCCAGCAGCGGACAGAGCTATGGCTACACCTTC
TRBV7-9	TRBJ2-7	NA	NA	CASSPNVGSEQYF	TGTGCCAGCAGCCCGAACGTGGGTTCCGAGCAGTACTTC
TRBV11-1	TRBJ1-1	NA	NA	CASSLKPNTEAFF	TGTGCCAGCAGCCTCAAACCGAACACTGAAGCTTTCTTT
TRBV2	TRBJ2-5	NA	NA	CASSEVSHTQETQYF	TGTGCCAGCAGTGAAGTCTCACATACCCAAGAGACCCAGTACTTC
TRBV10-3	TRBJ2-3	TRBD2	NA	CAISGLAVSTDTQYF	TGTGCCATCAGTGGACTAGCGGTCAGCACAGATACGCAGTATTTT
TRBV7-2	TRBJ2-1	NA	once	CASSSYMSEQFF	TGTGCCAGCAGCTCCTATATGAGTGAGCAGTTCTTC
TRBV6-5	TRBJ2-2	NA	NA	CASSFSSSGELFF	TGTGCCAGCAGTTTTTCCTCCTCCGGGGAGCTGTTTTTT
TRBV9	TRBJ2-3	TRBD1	NA	CASSVDEGNRGTQYF	TGTGCCAGCAGCGTAGATGAGGGCAACAGGGGAACGCAGTATTTT
TRBV7-3	TRBJ2-2	NA	NA	CASSLTRTSSGRGELFF	TGTGCCAGCAGCTTAACGCGCACTAGCAGCGGGCGGGGGGAGCTGTTTTTT
TRBV6-4	TRBJ1-3	NA	NA	CASSDSFPGSSGNTIYF	TGTGCCAGCAGTGACTCCTTCCCAGGGAGCTCCGGAAACACCATATATTTT
TRBV9	TRBJ2-1	NA	NA	CASSVEDAPLDEQFF	TGTGCCAGCAGCGTAGAGGACGCCCCCCTGGATGAGCAGTTCTTC
TRBV12-5	TRBJ2-3	TRBD2	NA	CASGSVRTSGSDTQYF	TGTGCTAGTGGTTCGGTCCGGACTAGCGGGAGTGATACGCAGTATTTT
TRBV2	TRBJ2-1	TRBD2	NA	CASSPGLAALGNEQFF	TGTGCCAGCAGTCCGGGACTAGCGGCGTTGGGCAATGAGCAGTTCTTC
TRBV7-3	TRBJ2-2	NA	few	CASSFSTGTGELFF	TGTGCCAGCAGCTTCTCGACAGGCACCGGGGAGCTGTTTTTT
TRBV9	TRBJ2-1	NA	NA	CASSEGEGSYNEQFF	TGTGCCAGCAGCGAGGGGGAGGGCTCCTACAATGAGCAGTTCTTC
TRBV7-9	TRBJ1-2	TRBD1	once	CASSLTQGVYGYTF	TGTGCCAGCAGCTTAACACAGGGGGTCTATGGCTACACCTTC
TRBV21-1	TRBJ1-1	NA	NA	CAGGKELNTEAFF	TGTGCCGGGGGTAAGGAACTGAACACTGAAGCTTTCTTT
TRBV30	TRBJ1-2	NA	NA	CAWSQTGPYGYTF	TGTGCCTGGAGCCAAACAGGACCCTATGGCTACACCTTC
TRBV11-2	TRBJ2-1	TRBD2	once	CASRSYGGGRGRNEQFF	TGTGCCAGCAGATCCTATGGGGGCGGGAGGGGAAGAAATGAGCAGTTCTTC
TRBV7-2	TRBJ2-5	NA	NA	CASSWGVGETQYF	TGTGCCAGCAGCTGGGGGGTGGGAGAGACCCAGTACTTC
TRBV2	TRBJ2-1	NA	NA	CASSDGRYNEQFF	TGTGCCAGCAGTGACGGACGGTACAATGAGCAGTTCTTC
TRBV7-9	TRBJ1-5	NA	few	CASSLMGGSNQPQHF	TGTGCCAGCAGCTTAATGGGGGGAAGCAATCAGCCCCAGCATTTT
TRBV14	TRBJ2-4	NA	NA	CASSLQGLSKNIQYF	TGTGCCAGCAGCCTCCAGGGACTTTCCAAAAACATTCAGTACTTC
TRBV2	TRBJ2-7	TRBD1	NA	CASSGTGWSYEQYF	TGTGCCAGCAGCGGGACAGGGTGGAGCTACGAGCAGTACTTC
TRBV3-1/TRBV3-2	TRBJ2-7	TRBD2	NA	CASESPGPREGPYEQYF	TGTGCCAGTGAGTCTCCGGGGCCGCGGGAGGGCCCATACGAGCAGTACTTC
TRBV25-1	TRBJ1-1	NA	NA	CASSDRQNTEAFF	TGTGCCAGCAGTGATCGTCAGAACACTGAAGCTTTCTTT
TRBV5-4	TRBJ2-3	NA	NA	CASSLPASVDTQYF	TGTGCCAGCAGCCTACCTGCCTCCGTAGATACGCAGTATTTT
TRBV2	TRBJ2-5	TRBD2	NA	CASSENSGRIETQYF	TGTGCCAGCAGTGAAAATAGCGGGAGGATAGAGACCCAGTACTTC
TRBV7-9	TRBJ2-7	TRBD1	few	CASSSGTGTIYEQYF	TGTGCCAGCAGCTCCGGGACAGGGACGATCTACGAGCAGTACTTC
TRBV7-9	TRBJ2-1	NA	NA	CASSFRLVSNNEQFF	TGTGCCAGCAGCTTCAGACTAGTATCCAACAATGAGCAGTTCTTC
TRBV27	TRBJ2-5	NA	NA	CASSGISRETQYF	TGTGCCAGCAGTGGTATTAGCCGGGAGACCCAGTACTTC
TRBV19	TRBJ2-1	NA	few	CASRGLGVYNEQFF	TGTGCCAGCCGGGGACTTGGGGTCTACAATGAGCAGTTCTTC
TRBV24-1	TRBJ1-1	TRBD1	NA	CATSGGQGDTEAFF	TGTGCCACCAGTGGGGGACAGGGGGACACTGAAGCTTTCTTT
TRBV4-2	TRBJ2-2	NA	NA	CASSQTDTGELFF	TGTGCCAGCAGCCAGACGGACACCGGGGAGCTGTTTTTT
TRBV30	TRBJ2-6	TRBD1	NA	CAWSVMGDRGRSQGANVLTF	TGTGCCTGGAGTGTAATGGGGGACAGGGGGCGCTCGCAAGGGGCCAACGTCCTGACTTTC
TRBV25-1	TRBJ1-1	NA	NA	CASSETTGTRTGEAFF	TGTGCCAGCAGTGAAACCACCGGGACACGGACTGGGGAAGCTTTCTTT
TRBV7-9	TRBJ2-1	NA	once	CASSLSASLTGAHEQFF	TGTGCCAGCAGCTTATCGGCATCCCTTACGGGAGCACATGAGCAGTTCTTC
TRBV5-1	TRBJ1-5	NA	few	CASSPSPDQPQHF	TGCGCCAGCAGCCCATCGCCAGATCAGCCCCAGCATTTT
TRBV19	TRBJ2-2	TRBD2	NA	CASSSTSGETGELFF	TGTGCCAGTAGTTCGACTAGCGGAGAAACCGGGGAGCTGTTTTTT
TRBV18	TRBJ2-2	NA	NA	CASSPATGTTTGTGELFF	TGTGCCAGCTCACCAGCGACCGGGACGACTACGGGGACCGGGGAGCTGTTTTTT
TRBV24-1	TRBJ2-5	TRBD1	once	CATSDRDRDRETQYF	TGTGCCACCAGTGATAGGGACAGGGATAGAGAGACCCAGTACTTC
TRBV28	TRBJ1-1	TRBD1	NA	CASSFGATGRVRGRSNTEAFF	TGTGCCAGCAGTTTCGGGGCGACAGGGAGAGTACGAGGGCGATCGAACACTGAAGCTTTCTTT
TRBV7-2	TRBJ2-1	TRBD1	NA	CASSSGQGSGAEQFF	TGTGCCAGCAGCTCGGGACAGGGGTCGGGAGCCGAGCAGTTCTTC
TRBV5-1	TRBJ2-7	TRBD2	NA	CASSHPLRGLAGGSSYEQYF	TGCGCCAGCAGCCACCCGCTTCGGGGACTAGCGGGAGGGAGCTCCTACGAGCAGTACTTC